Listed below are T cell receptor beta chains from one sample, sequenced in a study of control samples from healthy donors and cancer patients. Using immunoSEQ multiplex PCR, the repertoire was profiled, and TCRdb retains in-frame clones only, with some absent. Of around 250,000 clones listed, over 70% are singletons. The material sequenced was PBMCs. These TCRs come from a woman in her fifties or sixties with lung cancer. CDR3s include the opening cysteine and the closing phenylalanine or tryptophan. The order of the fields is D gene, J gene, V gene, clone size, CDR3 protein, CDR3 DNA. A D gene is named only where the DNA matches it firmly. Size is stated for part of the rows, as once, few or many counts, or as a class when the clone is expanded.

d_call: NA
j_call: TRBJ1-1
v_call: TRBV15
clone_size: NA
cdr3_aa: CATRQQVNTEAFF
cdr3_nt: TGTGCCACCAGGCAACAGGTGAACACTGAAGCTTTCTTT

d_call: NA
j_call: TRBJ1-1
v_call: TRBV14
clone_size: NA
cdr3_aa: CASSQSRNTEAFF
cdr3_nt: TGTGCCAGCAGCCAAAGTCGGAACACTGAAGCTTTCTTT

d_call: NA
j_call: TRBJ2-3
v_call: TRBV6-2/TRBV6-3
clone_size: once
cdr3_aa: CASSWSGPTDTQYF
cdr3_nt: TGTGCCAGCAGTTGGAGCGGGCCCACAGATACGCAGTATTTT

d_call: NA
j_call: TRBJ1-2
v_call: TRBV27
clone_size: NA
cdr3_aa: CASSSDTNYGYTF
cdr3_nt: TGTGCCAGCAGTTCCGACACTAACTATGGCTACACCTTC

d_call: NA
j_call: TRBJ1-1
v_call: TRBV4-2
clone_size: NA
cdr3_aa: CASSQDGRLEAFF
cdr3_nt: TGTGCCAGCAGCCAAGATGGAAGGCTTGAAGCTTTCTTT

d_call: NA
j_call: TRBJ1-1
v_call: TRBV6-6
clone_size: once
cdr3_aa: CASSYGRTNTEAFF
cdr3_nt: TGTGCCAGCAGTTACGGACGGACGAACACTGAAGCTTTCTTT

d_call: NA
j_call: TRBJ2-1
v_call: TRBV2
clone_size: NA
cdr3_aa: CASHWDATYNEQFF
cdr3_nt: TGTGCCAGCCACTGGGATGCCACCTACAATGAGCAGTTCTTC

d_call: NA
j_call: TRBJ2-3
v_call: TRBV18
clone_size: NA
cdr3_aa: CASSRIYTDTQYF
cdr3_nt: TGTGCCAGCTCACGCATATACACAGATACGCAGTATTTT

d_call: NA
j_call: TRBJ2-7
v_call: TRBV4-2
clone_size: NA
cdr3_aa: CASSQELLYEQYF
cdr3_nt: TGTGCCAGCAGCCAAGAACTTTTGTACGAGCAGTACTTC

d_call: NA
j_call: TRBJ1-1
v_call: TRBV7-9
clone_size: NA
cdr3_aa: CASSLNAGDTEAFF
cdr3_nt: TGTGCCAGCAGCCTAAATGCAGGGGACACTGAAGCTTTCTTT

d_call: TRBD1
j_call: TRBJ1-1
v_call: TRBV27
clone_size: NA
cdr3_aa: CASSLRPGQGWAEAFF
cdr3_nt: TGTGCCAGCAGTTTAAGGCCGGGACAGGGGTGGGCTGAAGCTTTCTTT

d_call: TRBD2
j_call: TRBJ2-7
v_call: TRBV5-1
clone_size: NA
cdr3_aa: CASSLVKLAGGWGEQYF
cdr3_nt: TGCGCCAGCAGCTTGGTGAAACTAGCGGGGGGCTGGGGGGAGCAGTACTTC

d_call: NA
j_call: TRBJ1-1
v_call: TRBV7-9
clone_size: NA
cdr3_aa: CASSLGAVTEAFF
cdr3_nt: TGTGCCAGCAGCCTGGGGGCCGTCACTGAAGCTTTCTTT

d_call: TRBD1
j_call: TRBJ1-1
v_call: TRBV2
clone_size: NA
cdr3_aa: CASSVQGGDTEAFF
cdr3_nt: TGTGCCAGCAGTGTGCAGGGGGGGGACACTGAAGCTTTCTTT

d_call: TRBD1
j_call: TRBJ2-1
v_call: TRBV29-1
clone_size: NA
cdr3_aa: CSASDRGDYNEQFF
cdr3_nt: TGCAGCGCTTCCGACAGGGGGGACTACAATGAGCAGTTCTTC

d_call: NA
j_call: TRBJ1-6
v_call: TRBV21-1
clone_size: NA
cdr3_aa: CASSRIPLSLGTPGREDSPLHF
cdr3_nt: TGTGCCAGCAGCAGAATTCCCCTGTCCCTCGGGACACCGGGGCGGGAAGATTCACCCCTCCACTTT

d_call: TRBD1
j_call: TRBJ1-1
v_call: TRBV6-5
clone_size: NA
cdr3_aa: CASRPAGQGNTEAFF
cdr3_nt: TGTGCCAGCAGGCCTGCGGGACAGGGGAACACTGAAGCTTTCTTT

d_call: NA
j_call: TRBJ1-4
v_call: TRBV6-1
clone_size: NA
cdr3_aa: CASSDFGANEKLFF
cdr3_nt: TGTGCCAGCAGTGATTTCGGAGCTAATGAAAAACTGTTTTTT

d_call: NA
j_call: TRBJ2-1
v_call: TRBV7-2
clone_size: NA
cdr3_aa: CASSLVGGPYNEQFF
cdr3_nt: TGTGCCAGCAGCTTAGTCGGGGGACCATACAATGAGCAGTTCTTC

d_call: NA
j_call: TRBJ2-2
v_call: TRBV24-1
clone_size: NA
cdr3_aa: CATSERAGELFF
cdr3_nt: TGTGCCACCAGTGAAAGGGCCGGGGAGCTGTTTTTT

d_call: TRBD1
j_call: TRBJ1-5
v_call: TRBV4-1
clone_size: NA
cdr3_aa: CASSQGDRDQPQHF
cdr3_nt: TGCGCCAGCAGCCAGGGGGACAGGGATCAGCCCCAGCATTTT

d_call: NA
j_call: TRBJ1-5
v_call: TRBV14
clone_size: NA
cdr3_aa: CASSRDSNQPQHF
cdr3_nt: TGTGCCAGCAGCCGGGACAGCAATCAGCCCCAGCATTTT

d_call: NA
j_call: TRBJ2-3
v_call: TRBV12-1
clone_size: NA
cdr3_aa: CASSFPGYRDPTDTQYF
cdr3_nt: TGTGCCAGCAGCTTTCCCGGATACAGAGACCCCACAGATACGCAGTATTTT

d_call: NA
j_call: TRBJ1-1
v_call: TRBV7-8
clone_size: few
cdr3_aa: CASSSQVRDTEAFF
cdr3_nt: TGTGCCAGCAGCTCCCAGGTCAGGGACACTGAAGCTTTCTTT

d_call: NA
j_call: TRBJ2-3
v_call: TRBV10-2
clone_size: NA
cdr3_aa: CASSVARPDTQYF
cdr3_nt: TGCGCCAGCAGTGTAGCTCGTCCAGATACGCAGTATTTT

d_call: TRBD1
j_call: TRBJ1-1
v_call: TRBV5-1
clone_size: NA
cdr3_aa: CASSLATGGGNTEAFF
cdr3_nt: TGCGCCAGCAGCTTGGCTACAGGGGGCGGGAACACTGAAGCTTTCTTT

d_call: NA
j_call: TRBJ1-2
v_call: TRBV4-2
clone_size: once
cdr3_aa: CASSQDKGGIYGYTF
cdr3_nt: TGTGCCAGCAGCCAAGATAAGGGAGGGATCTATGGCTACACCTTC